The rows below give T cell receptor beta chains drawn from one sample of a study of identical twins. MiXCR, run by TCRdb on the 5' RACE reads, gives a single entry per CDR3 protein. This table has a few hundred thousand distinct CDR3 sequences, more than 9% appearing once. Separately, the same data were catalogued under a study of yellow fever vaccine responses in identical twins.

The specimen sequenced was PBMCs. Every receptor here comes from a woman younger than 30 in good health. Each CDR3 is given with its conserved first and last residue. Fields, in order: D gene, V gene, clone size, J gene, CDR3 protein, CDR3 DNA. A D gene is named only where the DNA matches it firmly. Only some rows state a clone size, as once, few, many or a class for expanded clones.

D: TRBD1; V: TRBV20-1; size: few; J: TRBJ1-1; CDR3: CSAQDREYTEAFF; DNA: TGCAGTGCTCAGGACAGGGAATACACTGAAGCTTTCTTT
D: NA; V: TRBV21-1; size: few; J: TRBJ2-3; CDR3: CASSDPKDTQYF; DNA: TGTGCCAGCAGCGACCCCAAAGATACGCAGTATTTT
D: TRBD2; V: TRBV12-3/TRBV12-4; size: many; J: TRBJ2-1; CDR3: CASSSLAGGPPKFF; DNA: TGTGCCAGCAGTTCTCTAGCGGGGGGGCCCCCGAAGTTCTTC
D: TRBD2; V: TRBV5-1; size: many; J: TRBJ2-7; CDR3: CASSPGGSKWEQYF; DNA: TGCGCCAGCAGCCCTGGCGGGAGTAAGTGGGAGCAGTACTTC
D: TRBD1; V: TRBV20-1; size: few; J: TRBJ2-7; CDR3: CSARGTGLGEQYF; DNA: TGCAGTGCTAGAGGGACAGGGTTGGGCGAGCAGTACTTC
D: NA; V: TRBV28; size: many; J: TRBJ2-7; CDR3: CASSFWMVSSYEQYF; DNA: TGTGCCAGCAGTTTTTGGATGGTGAGCTCCTACGAGCAGTACTTC
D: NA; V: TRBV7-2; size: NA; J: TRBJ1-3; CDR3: CASSLRRTSSGNTIYF; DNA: TGTGCCAGCAGCTTAAGGCGTACGAGCTCTGGAAACACCATATATTTT
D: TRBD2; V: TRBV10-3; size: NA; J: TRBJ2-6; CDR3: CATSLAGGGGSGANVLTF; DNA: TGTGCCACATCGCTAGCGGGGGGCGGAGGCTCTGGGGCCAACGTCCTGACTTTC
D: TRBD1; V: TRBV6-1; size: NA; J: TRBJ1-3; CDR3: CASSPSTGGFGNTIYF; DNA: TGTGCCAGCAGTCCTTCGACAGGGGGCTTTGGAAACACCATATATTTT
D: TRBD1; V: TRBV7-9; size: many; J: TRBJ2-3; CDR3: CASSSVTGLGTDTQYF; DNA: TGTGCCAGCAGCTCAGTGACAGGGTTGGGCACAGATACGCAGTATTTT
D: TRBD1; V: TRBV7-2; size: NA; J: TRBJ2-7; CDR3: CASSLAQGQSYEQYF; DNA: TGTGCCAGCAGCTTAGCGCAGGGACAGAGCTACGAGCAGTACTTC
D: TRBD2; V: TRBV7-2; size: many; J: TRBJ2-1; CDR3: CASSLWLAGELGNEQFF; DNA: TGTGCCAGCAGCTTATGGCTAGCGGGAGAGTTAGGCAATGAGCAGTTCTTC
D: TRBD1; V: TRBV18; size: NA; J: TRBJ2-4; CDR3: CASSLQQGPGDIQYF; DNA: TGTGCCAGCTCACTCCAACAGGGGCCCGGCGACATTCAGTACTTC
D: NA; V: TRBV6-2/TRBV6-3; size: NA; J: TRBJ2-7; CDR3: CASSSPIPEQYF; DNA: TGTGCCAGCAGTTCCCCGATCCCAGAGCAGTACTTC
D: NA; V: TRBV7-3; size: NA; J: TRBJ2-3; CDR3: CASSLIGGITDTQYF; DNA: TGTGCCAGCAGCTTAATAGGGGGGATCACAGATACGCAGTATTTT
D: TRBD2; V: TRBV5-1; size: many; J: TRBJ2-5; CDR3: CASSPSGSITQYF; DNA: TGCGCCAGCAGCCCGAGCGGGAGCATCACCCAGTACTTC
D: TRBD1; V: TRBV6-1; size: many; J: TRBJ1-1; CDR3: CASTIDRGWYTEAFF; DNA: TGTGCCAGCACTATAGACAGGGGTTGGTACACTGAAGCTTTCTTT
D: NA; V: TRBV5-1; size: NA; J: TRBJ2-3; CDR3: CASSSVGLDTQYF; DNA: TGCGCCAGCAGCTCGGTGGGACTAGATACGCAGTATTTT
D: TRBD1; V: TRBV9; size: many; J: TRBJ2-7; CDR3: CASSVSTGVEQYF; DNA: TGTGCCAGCAGCGTTTCGACAGGGGTCGAGCAGTACTTC
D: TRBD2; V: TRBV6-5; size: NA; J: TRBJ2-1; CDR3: CASSSLRGGAYNEQFF; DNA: TGTGCCAGCAGTTCCCTCCGGGGGGGGGCCTACAATGAGCAGTTCTTC
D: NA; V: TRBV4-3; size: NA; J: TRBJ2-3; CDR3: CASSARRADTQYF; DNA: TGCGCCAGCAGCGCCCGGAGGGCAGATACGCAGTATTTT
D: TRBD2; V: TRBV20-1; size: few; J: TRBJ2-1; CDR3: CSARPTTSGRVYEQFF; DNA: TGCAGTGCTAGACCCACGACTAGCGGGAGGGTTTATGAGCAGTTCTTC
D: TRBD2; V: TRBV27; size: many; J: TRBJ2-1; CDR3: CASSPRLAGENEQFF; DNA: TGTGCCAGCAGTCCCCGACTAGCGGGAGAGAATGAGCAGTTCTTC
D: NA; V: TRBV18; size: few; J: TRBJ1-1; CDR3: CASSPLHGWMNTEAFF; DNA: TGTGCCAGCTCACCACTTCATGGGTGGATGAACACTGAAGCTTTCTTT
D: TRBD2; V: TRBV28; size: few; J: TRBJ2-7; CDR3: CASTTPFRLAGVGEQYF; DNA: TGTGCCAGCACCACTCCGTTTAGACTAGCGGGAGTAGGCGAGCAGTACTTC
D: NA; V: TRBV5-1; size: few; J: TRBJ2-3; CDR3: CASSLDTGDTQYF; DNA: TGCGCCAGCAGCTTGGATACAGGCGATACGCAGTATTTT
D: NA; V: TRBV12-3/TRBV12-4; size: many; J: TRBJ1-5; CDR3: CASRKTEHSNQPQHF; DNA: TGTGCCAGCAGGAAAACAGAACATAGCAATCAGCCCCAGCATTTT
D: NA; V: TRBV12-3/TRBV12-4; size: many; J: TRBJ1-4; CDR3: CASSLALPGSGEKLFF; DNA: TGTGCCAGCAGTTTAGCGCTTCCGGGCTCGGGGGAAAAACTGTTTTTT
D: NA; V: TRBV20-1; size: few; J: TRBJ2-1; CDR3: CSALSPMNEQFF; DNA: TGCAGTGCCCTCTCCCCAATGAATGAGCAGTTCTTC
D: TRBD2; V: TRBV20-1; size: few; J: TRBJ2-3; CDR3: CSAVLAGGSTDTQYF; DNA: TGCAGTGCAGTCCTAGCGGGAGGGAGCACAGATACGCAGTATTTT
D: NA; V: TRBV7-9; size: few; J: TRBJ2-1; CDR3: CASSFYLNNEQFF; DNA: TGTGCCAGCAGCTTTTACCTCAACAATGAGCAGTTCTTC
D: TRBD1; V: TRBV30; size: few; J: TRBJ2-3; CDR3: CAWTGQGTDTQYF; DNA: TGTGCCTGGACGGGACAGGGGACAGATACGCAGTATTTT
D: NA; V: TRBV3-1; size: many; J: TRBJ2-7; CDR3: CASSQDYYEQYF; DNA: TGTGCCAGCAGCCAAGACTACTACGAGCAGTACTTC
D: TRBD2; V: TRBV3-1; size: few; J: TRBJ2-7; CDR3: CASSPRVSGGRTNSYEQYF; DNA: TGTGCCAGCAGCCCCCGGGTTAGCGGGGGGAGAACCAACTCCTACGAGCAGTACTTC
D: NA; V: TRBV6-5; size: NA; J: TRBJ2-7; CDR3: CASSYNPALAAFSYEQYF; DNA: TGTGCCAGCAGTTACAACCCCGCTTTAGCGGCCTTCTCCTACGAGCAGTACTTC
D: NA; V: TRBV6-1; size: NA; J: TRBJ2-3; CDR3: CASRTAGSTGDTQYF; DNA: TGTGCCAGCAGAACGGCGGGGTCAACGGGAGATACGCAGTATTTT
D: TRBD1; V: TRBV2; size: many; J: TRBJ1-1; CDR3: CASSVRGENTEAFF; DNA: TGTGCCAGCAGTGTCAGGGGGGAGAACACTGAAGCTTTCTTT
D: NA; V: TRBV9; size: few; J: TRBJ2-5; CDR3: CASSVRTDQETQYF; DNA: TGTGCCAGCAGCGTAAGGACAGACCAAGAGACCCAGTACTTC
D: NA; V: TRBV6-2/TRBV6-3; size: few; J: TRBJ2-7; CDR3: CASSHRADEQYF; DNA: TGTGCCAGCAGCCACAGGGCAGATGAGCAGTACTTC
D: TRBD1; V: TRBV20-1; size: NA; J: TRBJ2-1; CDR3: CSFHRTGGVNYNEQFF; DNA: TGCAGTTTCCATAGGACAGGGGGCGTGAACTACAATGAGCAGTTCTTC